This TCR beta chain is drawn from a study of blood T cell repertoires in COVID-19. Here immunoSEQ multiplex PCR was the method, and the copy in TCRdb shows in-frame clones only, minus some. The sample yields tens of thousands of clones, 80% to 90% seen once. The CDR3 runs 12 residues. Germline V CDR1 and CDR2: SGDLS, YYNGEE. Trimming removed 3 bases from V and 6 bases from J, with 10 bases in between. The chain is built from TRBV9 and TRBJ2-7, with a tentative D call TRBD2 (5 bases). Source material: peripheral blood. The TCR originated in a man in his sixties with acute or convalescent COVID-19. The CDR3 protein is CASSAGGGEQYF. The CDR3 DNA sequence: TGTGCCAGCAGCGCTGGAGGAGGCGAGCAGTACTTC.